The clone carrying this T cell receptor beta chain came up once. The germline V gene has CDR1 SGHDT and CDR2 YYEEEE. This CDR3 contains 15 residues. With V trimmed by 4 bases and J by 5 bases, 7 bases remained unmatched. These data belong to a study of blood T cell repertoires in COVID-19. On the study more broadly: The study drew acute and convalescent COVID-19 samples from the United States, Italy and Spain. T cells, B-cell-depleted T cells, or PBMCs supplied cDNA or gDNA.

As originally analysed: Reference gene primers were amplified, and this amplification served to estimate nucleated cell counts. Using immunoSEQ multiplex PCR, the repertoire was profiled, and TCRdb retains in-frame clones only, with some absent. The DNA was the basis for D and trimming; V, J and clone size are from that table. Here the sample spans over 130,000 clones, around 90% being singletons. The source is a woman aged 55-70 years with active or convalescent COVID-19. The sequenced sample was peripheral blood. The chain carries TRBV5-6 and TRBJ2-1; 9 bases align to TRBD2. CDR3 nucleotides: TGTGCCAGCAGCCCGAGCGGGGGGACCGACAATGAGCAGTTCTTC. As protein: CASSPSGGTDNEQFF.